This T cell receptor beta chain is from a study of T cells in Graves' hyperthyroidism and ophthalmopathy. The TCR beta CDR3 regions underwent amplification using RNA transcripts as the source. Researchers ran a first-round RT-PCR on the TCR CDR3 using the HTBI primer set. From the multiplex PCR reads, TCRdb called clonotypes with MiXCR, one entry per CDR3 protein. The table shows around 450,000 distinct CDR3 sequences, with around 14% occurring only once. This clonotype was recorded at least ten times. What it binds is unknown. Regarding the study as a whole: Blood also contained most expanded thyroid clonotypes above 0.001.

Germline values: CDR1 MNHEY, CDR2 SMNVEV (reference sequence). This CDR3 is 13 amino acids long. V lost 1 base and J lost 6, with 7 bases in between. The sequence came from a woman aged 18-29 years with Graves' hyperthyroidism. The genes are TRBV27 and TRBJ2-1; maybe TRBD2 (6 bases). Material for sequencing was blood. Written as DNA, the CDR3 is TGTGCCAGCAGTTTATGGCGGGGCAATGAGCAGTTCTTC. It yields the protein CASSLWRGNEQFF.